A selection of T cell receptor beta chains follows, all from one sample in a study of shared clonotypes between healthy human individuals. Sequenced by immunoSEQ multiplex PCR; TCRdb stores in-frame clones only, minus some. The sample yields about 190,000 clones, approximately 61% seen once. Sample: memory CD4+ T cells sorted from blood. The receptors stem from a man in his thirties or forties in good health. Both conserved end residues are part of each CDR3. Fields, in order: V gene, D gene, clone size, J gene, CDR3 protein, CDR3 DNA. D genes are given only for firm matches. The size field is filled for only some rows; it gives once, few, many or a size class.

TRBV2	.	once	TRBJ2-7	CASSGPYPYEQYF	TGTGCCAGCAGTGGTCCGTACCCCTACGAGCAGTACTTC
TRBV14	.	.	TRBJ2-7	CASSSWGLLAYEQYF	TGTGCCAGCAGCTCGTGGGGACTGCTAGCCTACGAGCAGTACTTC
TRBV19	TRBD1	.	TRBJ1-5	CASSPGTGWDQPQHF	TGTGCCAGTAGTCCGGGGACAGGGTGGGATCAGCCCCAGCATTTT
TRBV6-5	.	.	TRBJ2-5	CASSRLVQGAKTQYF	TGTGCCAGCAGTCGACTTGTGCAGGGCGCGAAGACCCAGTACTTC
TRBV7-3	.	medium-sized	TRBJ2-3	CASSRDGTDTQYF	TGTGCCAGCAGCAGGGACGGCACAGATACGCAGTATTTT
TRBV15	.	few	TRBJ1-1	CATSRDLAGNTEAFF	TGTGCCACCAGCAGAGATTTGGCAGGGAACACTGAAGCTTTCTTT
TRBV7-2	.	.	TRBJ1-2	CASSLARVGYTF	TGTGCCAGCAGCTTAGCGCGAGTTGGCTACACCTTC
TRBV5-1	.	.	TRBJ2-3	CASSSNVGGTDTQYF	TGCGCCAGCAGCTCCAATGTGGGGGGCACAGATACGCAGTATTTT
TRBV5-6	.	.	TRBJ2-3	CASRVTGTDTQYF	TGTGCCAGCAGAGTGACAGGCACAGATACGCAGTATTTT
TRBV7-8	.	.	TRBJ2-5	CASSLASLKETQYF	TGTGCCAGCAGCTTAGCCAGCCTGAAAGAGACCCAGTACTTC
TRBV7-2	.	once	TRBJ2-3	CASSPRDASAQYF	TGTGCCAGCAGCCCGCGGGACGCCTCGGCGCAGTATTTT
TRBV20-1	.	.	TRBJ2-1	CSALRSFEQFF	TGCAGTGCCCTACGGTCTTTTGAGCAGTTCTTC
TRBV6-5	.	.	TRBJ2-2	CASTQRGVGYAELFF	TGTGCCAGCACCCAGAGGGGCGTCGGATACGCGGAGCTGTTTTTT
TRBV10-3	.	many	TRBJ2-5	CAIRAGKQETQYF	TGTGCCATCAGGGCAGGGAAGCAAGAGACCCAGTACTTC
TRBV6-5	.	few	TRBJ2-7	CASSQGQVQSF	TGTGCCAGCAGCCAAGGTCAAGTACAATCCTTC
TRBV7-2	TRBD2	.	TRBJ2-3	CASSFQLAAGDTQYF	TGTGCCAGCAGCTTCCAACTAGCAGCGGGGGATACGCAGTATTTT
TRBV4-3	TRBD1	once	TRBJ1-3	CASSYLTGSSGNTIYF	TGCGCCAGCAGCTACCTGACAGGGAGCTCTGGAAACACCATATATTTT
TRBV29-1	TRBD1	.	TRBJ1-1	CSVEDPGTGTPEAFF	TGCAGCGTTGAAGACCCCGGGACAGGGACGCCTGAAGCTTTCTTT
TRBV29-1	.	few	TRBJ1-1	CSVEEGMNTEAFF	TGCAGCGTTGAAGAGGGCATGAACACTGAAGCTTTCTTT
TRBV27	TRBD1	.	TRBJ2-7	CASSSPSRQGAYEQYF	TGTGCCAGCAGTTCACCCAGCAGACAGGGGGCCTACGAGCAGTACTTC
TRBV5-4	.	.	TRBJ2-5	CASNRARETQYF	TGTGCCAGCAACCGGGCCCGGGAGACCCAGTACTTC
TRBV7-9	.	.	TRBJ1-4	CASSQGTGEKLFF	TGTGCCAGCTCTCAGGGCACGGGGGAAAAACTGTTTTTT
TRBV27	TRBD1	few	TRBJ1-2	CASLGGQGSRYTF	TGTGCCAGCCTCGGGGGACAGGGGAGTCGCTACACCTTC
TRBV4-1	TRBD2	many	TRBJ2-4	CASSQELSGGLAKNIQYF	TGCGCCAGCAGCCAAGAGTTGTCGGGGGGACTAGCCAAAAACATTCAGTACTTC
TRBV18	.	.	TRBJ2-1	CASSPNSAEYNEQFF	TGTGCCAGCTCACCAAATAGTGCGGAGTACAATGAGCAGTTCTTC
TRBV2	.	.	TRBJ1-5	CASRATGMSDQPQHF	TGTGCCAGCAGGGCCACAGGGATGTCGGATCAGCCCCAGCATTTT
TRBV7-8	.	many	TRBJ2-3	CASSLDMGGTDTQYF	TGTGCCAGCAGCTTAGATATGGGGGGCACAGATACGCAGTATTTT
TRBV6-1	.	.	TRBJ2-6	CASSETPSGANVLTF	TGTGCCAGCAGTGAAACCCCCTCTGGGGCCAACGTCCTGACTTTC
TRBV29-1	TRBD1	many	TRBJ2-1	CSVASGQGGFF	TGCAGCGTCGCCTCTGGACAGGGAGGGTTCTTC
TRBV7-7	.	once	TRBJ1-1	CASSLPNTWRKNTEAFF	TGTGCCAGCAGCCTTCCCAATACCTGGCGGAAAAACACTGAAGCTTTCTTT
TRBV6-5	.	.	TRBJ2-7	CASSPGIIEYEQYF	TGTGCCAGCAGCCCGGGAATCATCGAGTACGAGCAGTACTTC
TRBV5-6	.	.	TRBJ2-1	CASSWSARLWNNEQFF	TGTGCCAGCAGCTGGAGTGCCCGACTATGGAACAATGAGCAGTTCTTC
TRBV7-2	.	few	TRBJ2-7	CASSPGRDWDKYF	TGTGCCAGCAGCCCCGGTAGAGACTGGGACAAATACTTC
TRBV6-1	TRBD2	.	TRBJ2-7	CASSEPPAGDYEQYF	TGTGCCAGCAGTGAACCCCCAGCGGGGGACTACGAGCAGTACTTC
TRBV14	.	.	TRBJ2-2	CASSQVENGELFF	TGTGCCAGCAGCCAAGTAGAGAACGGGGAGCTGTTTTTT
TRBV19	.	few	TRBJ2-3	CASSMPNPGKGTVRDTQYF	TGTGCCAGTAGTATGCCCAACCCGGGAAAGGGGACGGTGAGAGATACGCAGTATTTT
TRBV5-1	TRBD2	.	TRBJ2-5	CASSVGTIQETQYF	TGCGCCAGCAGCGTGGGGACTATCCAAGAGACCCAGTACTTC
TRBV30	TRBD2	.	TRBJ2-3	CAWSAGLARSDTQYF	TGTGCCTGGAGTGCCGGACTAGCTCGATCAGATACGCAGTATTTT
TRBV10-3	.	.	TRBJ1-1	CAIAGEQQNTEAFF	TGTGCCATCGCGGGCGAACAGCAGAACACTGAAGCTTTCTTT
TRBV10-3	TRBD1	few	TRBJ2-2	CAISDSGTGITGELFF	TGTGCCATCAGTGACTCCGGGACAGGGATCACCGGGGAGCTGTTTTTT
TRBV18	.	.	TRBJ2-7	CASSPGGGPYEQYF	TGTGCCAGCTCACCGGGAGGGGGACCTTACGAGCAGTACTTC
TRBV19	.	.	TRBJ1-5	CASSIKADSNQPQHF	TGTGCCAGTAGTATTAAGGCGGATAGCAATCAGCCCCAGCATTTT
TRBV11-2	.	.	TRBJ2-1	CASSLETGEYNEQFF	TGTGCCAGCAGCTTAGAGACAGGTGAATACAATGAGCAGTTCTTC
TRBV6-4	.	.	TRBJ2-7	CASRCPSYEQYF	TGTGCCAGCCGGTGCCCGTCCTACGAGCAGTACTTC
TRBV7-8	.	.	TRBJ1-4	CASSLGRRGAGVNEKLFF	TGTGCCAGCAGCTTAGGTCGGCGGGGGGCAGGGGTAAATGAAAAACTGTTTTTT
TRBV5-4	TRBD1	.	TRBJ1-4	CASSRDRNEKLFF	TGTGCCAGCAGCCGGGACAGAAATGAAAAACTGTTTTTT
TRBV6-5	TRBD2	once	TRBJ2-1	CASSPGTSGNNEQFF	TGTGCCAGCAGCCCCGGGACTAGCGGGAACAATGAGCAGTTCTTC
TRBV5-1	.	once	TRBJ1-2	CASSLALTRGYTF	TGCGCCAGCAGCTTGGCCTTAACTCGGGGCTACACCTTC
TRBV5-5	.	.	TRBJ2-5	CASSFPYQETQYF	TGTGCCAGCAGCTTCCCGTACCAAGAGACCCAGTACTTC
TRBV18	TRBD2	few	TRBJ2-7	CASSPPLAGVGEQYF	TGTGCCAGCTCACCACCACTAGCGGGAGTAGGGGAGCAGTACTTC
TRBV20-1	.	.	TRBJ2-7	CSARAGVEQYF	TGCAGTGCTAGAGCTGGGGTCGAGCAGTACTTC
TRBV30	.	.	TRBJ2-7	CAWSVGQPSYEQYF	TGTGCCTGGAGTGTTGGTCAACCCTCCTACGAGCAGTACTTC
TRBV9	.	.	TRBJ2-3	CASSRTTDTQYF	TGTGCCAGCAGCCGAACCACAGATACGCAGTATTTT
TRBV11-3	.	.	TRBJ2-3	CASSPGWSVDTQYF	TGTGCCAGCAGCCCCGGCTGGAGCGTGGATACGCAGTATTTT
TRBV7-2	TRBD1	.	TRBJ2-1	CASSLGDRGRSEQFF	TGTGCCAGCAGCTTAGGGGACAGGGGGCGCAGTGAGCAGTTCTTC
TRBV18	.	.	TRBJ2-7	CASSPRRGYEQYF	TGTGCCAGCTCACCTAGGAGGGGCTACGAGCAGTACTTC
TRBV28	.	.	TRBJ1-5	CASSTDTDQPQHF	TGTGCCAGCAGCACCGACACCGATCAGCCCCAGCATTTT
TRBV9	.	.	TRBJ1-2	CASSVVDRLGDGYTF	TGTGCCAGCAGCGTCGTCGACAGGTTGGGAGATGGCTACACCTTC